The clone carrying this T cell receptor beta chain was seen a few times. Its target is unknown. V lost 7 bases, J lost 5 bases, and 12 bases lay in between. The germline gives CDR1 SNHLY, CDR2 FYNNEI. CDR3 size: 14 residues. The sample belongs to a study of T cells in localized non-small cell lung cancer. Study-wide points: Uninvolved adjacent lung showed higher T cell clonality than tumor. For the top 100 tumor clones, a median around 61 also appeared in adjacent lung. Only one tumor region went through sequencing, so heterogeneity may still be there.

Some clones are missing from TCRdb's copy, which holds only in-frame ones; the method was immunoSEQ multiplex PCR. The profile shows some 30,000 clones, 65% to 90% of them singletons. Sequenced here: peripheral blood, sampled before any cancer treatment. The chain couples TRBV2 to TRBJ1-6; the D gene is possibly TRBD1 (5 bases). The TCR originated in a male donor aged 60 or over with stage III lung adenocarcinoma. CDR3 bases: TGTGCCAGCACGCTGGGGACGGATAATTCACCCCTCCACTTT. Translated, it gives CASTLGTDNSPLHF.